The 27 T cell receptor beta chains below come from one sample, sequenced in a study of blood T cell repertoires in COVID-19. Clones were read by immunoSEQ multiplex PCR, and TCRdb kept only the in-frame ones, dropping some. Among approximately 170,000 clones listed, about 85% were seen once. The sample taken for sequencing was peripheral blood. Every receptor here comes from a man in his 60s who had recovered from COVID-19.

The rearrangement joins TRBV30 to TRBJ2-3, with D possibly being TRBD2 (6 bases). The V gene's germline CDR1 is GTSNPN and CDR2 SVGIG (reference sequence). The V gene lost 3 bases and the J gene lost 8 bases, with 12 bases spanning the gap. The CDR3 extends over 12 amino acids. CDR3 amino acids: CAWSGGSGTQYF. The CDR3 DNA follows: TGTGCCTGGAGCGGGGGTTCAGGTACGCAGTATTTT.

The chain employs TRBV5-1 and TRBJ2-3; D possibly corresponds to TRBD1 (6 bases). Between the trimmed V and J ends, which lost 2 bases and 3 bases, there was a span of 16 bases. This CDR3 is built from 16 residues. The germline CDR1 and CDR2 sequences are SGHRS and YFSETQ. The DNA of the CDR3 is TGCGCCAGCAGCTTTTCCGCACAAGGGGGAACAGATACGCAGTATTTT. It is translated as CASSFSAQGGTDTQYF.

The CDR3 bases are TGTGCCAGCAGTCACAGGGGGTCTGAGAATTCACCCCTCCACTTT. This gives the protein CASSHRGSENSPLHF. This chain uses TRBV7-3 with TRBJ1-6; 8 nucleotides agree with TRBD1. There are 15 residues in the CDR3. The junction had 8 bases not matched to a gene; V was cut back by 6 bases and J by 7 bases. Germline loops: CDR1 SGHTA, CDR2 FQGTGA.

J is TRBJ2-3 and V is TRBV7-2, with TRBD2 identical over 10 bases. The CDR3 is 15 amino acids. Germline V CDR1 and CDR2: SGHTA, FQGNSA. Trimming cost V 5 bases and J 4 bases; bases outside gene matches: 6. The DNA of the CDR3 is TGTGCCAGCAGCCCCATGCTAGCGGGGGCAGATACGCAGTATTTT. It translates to CASSPMLAGADTQYF. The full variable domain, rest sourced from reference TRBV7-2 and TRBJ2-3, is GAGVSQSPSNKVTEKGKDVELRCDPISGHTALYWYRQSLGQGLEFLIYFQGNSAPDKSGLPSDRFSAERTGGSVSTLTIQRTQQEDSAVYLCASSPMLAGADTQYFGPGTRLTVL.

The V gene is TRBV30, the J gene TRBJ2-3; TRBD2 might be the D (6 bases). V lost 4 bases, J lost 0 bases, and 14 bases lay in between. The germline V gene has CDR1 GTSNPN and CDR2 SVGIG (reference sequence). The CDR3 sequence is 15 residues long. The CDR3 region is CAWNVGGPSTDTQYF. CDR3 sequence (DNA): TGTGCCTGGAATGTGGGGGGACCGAGCACAGATACGCAGTATTTT. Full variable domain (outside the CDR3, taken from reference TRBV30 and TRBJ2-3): SQTIHQWPATLVQPVGSPLSLECTVEGTSNPNLYWYRQAAGRGLQLLFYSVGIGQISSEVPQNLSASRPQDRQFILSSKKLLLSDSGFYLCAWNVGGPSTDTQYFGPGTRLTVL.

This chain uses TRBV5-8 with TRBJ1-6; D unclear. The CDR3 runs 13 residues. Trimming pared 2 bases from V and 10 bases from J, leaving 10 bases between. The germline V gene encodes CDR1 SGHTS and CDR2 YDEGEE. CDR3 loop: CASSFTPGSPLHF. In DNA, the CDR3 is TGTGCCAGCAGCTTCACCCCGGGGTCACCCCTCCACTTT.

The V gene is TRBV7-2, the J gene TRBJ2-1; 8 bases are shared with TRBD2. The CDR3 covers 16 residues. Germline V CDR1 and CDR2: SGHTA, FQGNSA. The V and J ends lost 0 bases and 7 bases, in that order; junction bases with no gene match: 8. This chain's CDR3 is CASSLATSGGWNEQFF. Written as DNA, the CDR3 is TGTGCCAGCAGCTTAGCAACTAGCGGTGGCTGGAATGAGCAGTTCTTC.

CDR3 nucleotide sequence: TGTGGATTGCGTTGGTGGGACAGGGGGCTACAAGAGACCCAGTACTTC. This gives the protein CGLRWWDRGLQETQYF. This chain joins TRBV7-3 and TRBJ2-5, with 12 bases matching TRBD1. Germline V gene lookup returns CDR1 SGHTA and CDR2 FQGTGA. The CDR3 is 16 residues long.

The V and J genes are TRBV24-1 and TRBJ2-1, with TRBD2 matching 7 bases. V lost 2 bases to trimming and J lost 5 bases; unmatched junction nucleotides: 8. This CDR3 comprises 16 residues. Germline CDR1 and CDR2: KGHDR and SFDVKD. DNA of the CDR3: TGTGCCACCAGTGATTCCGGCCGGGGGGTGCACAATGAGCAGTTCTTC. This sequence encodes CATSDSGRGVHNEQFF.

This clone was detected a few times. In DNA form, the CDR3 reads TGTGCCAGCAGCTCCGACCGCGGGCGGGGGGACAATGAGCAGTTCTTC. Protein: CASSSDRGRGDNEQFF. The chain couples TRBV7-2 to TRBJ2-1; 8 bases map to TRBD2. CDR3 size: 16 residues. Germline CDR1 SGHTA, CDR2 FQGNSA. V shed 4 bases, J shed 5 bases, and the junction held 10 bases outside the gene matches.

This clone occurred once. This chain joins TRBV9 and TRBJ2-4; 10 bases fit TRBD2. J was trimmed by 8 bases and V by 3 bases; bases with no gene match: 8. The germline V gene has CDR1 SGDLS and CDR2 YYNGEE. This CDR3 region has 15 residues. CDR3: CASSDSSGGSDIQYF. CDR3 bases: TGTGCCAGCAGCGATTCTAGCGGGGGATCTGACATTCAGTACTTC.

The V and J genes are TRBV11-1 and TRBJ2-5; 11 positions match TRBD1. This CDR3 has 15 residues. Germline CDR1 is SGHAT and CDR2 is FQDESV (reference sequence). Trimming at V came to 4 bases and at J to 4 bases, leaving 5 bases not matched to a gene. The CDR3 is CASSSGTGGLETQYF. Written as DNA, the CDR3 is TGTGCCAGCAGCTCCGGGACAGGGGGGTTAGAGACCCAGTACTTC.

The CDR3 reads CASTPQSGGPDTQYF. CDR3 coding DNA: TGTGCCAGCACCCCCCAGAGCGGGGGACCAGATACGCAGTATTTT. J is TRBJ2-3 and V is TRBV5-4; 8 bases map to TRBD2. V lost 6 bases to trimming and J lost 4 bases; unmatched junction nucleotides: 10. Germline V lookup: CDR1 SGHNT, CDR2 YYREEE (reference sequence). The CDR3 length is 15 residues.

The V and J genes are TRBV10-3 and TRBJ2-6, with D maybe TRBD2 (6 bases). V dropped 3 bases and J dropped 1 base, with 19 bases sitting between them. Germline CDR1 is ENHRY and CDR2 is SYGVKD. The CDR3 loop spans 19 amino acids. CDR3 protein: CAISDSKGRGRSGANVLTF. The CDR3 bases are TGTGCCATCAGTGACAGTAAGGGGCGGGGAAGATCTGGGGCCAACGTCCTGACTTTC.

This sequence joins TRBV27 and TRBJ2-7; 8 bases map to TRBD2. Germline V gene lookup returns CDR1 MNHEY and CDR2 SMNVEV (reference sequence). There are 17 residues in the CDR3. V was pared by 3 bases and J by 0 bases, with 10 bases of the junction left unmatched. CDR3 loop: CASSLGAAGGFSYEQYF. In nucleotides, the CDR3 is TGTGCCAGCAGTTTGGGGGCGGCGGGGGGTTTCTCCTACGAGCAGTACTTC.

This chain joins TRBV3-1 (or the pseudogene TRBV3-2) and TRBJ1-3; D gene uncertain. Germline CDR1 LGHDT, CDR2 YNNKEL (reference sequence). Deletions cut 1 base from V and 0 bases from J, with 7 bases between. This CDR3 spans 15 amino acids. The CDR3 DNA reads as TGTGCCAGCAGCCAAGCGGGTAGCTCTGGAAACACCATATATTTT. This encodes CASSQAGSSGNTIYF.

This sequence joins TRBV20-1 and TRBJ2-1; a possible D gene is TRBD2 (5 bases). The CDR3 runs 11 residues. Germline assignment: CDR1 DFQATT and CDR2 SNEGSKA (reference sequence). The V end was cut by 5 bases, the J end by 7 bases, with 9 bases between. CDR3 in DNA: TGCAGTGCTTCTAGCCCAAATGAGCAGTTCTTC. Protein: CSASSPNEQFF.

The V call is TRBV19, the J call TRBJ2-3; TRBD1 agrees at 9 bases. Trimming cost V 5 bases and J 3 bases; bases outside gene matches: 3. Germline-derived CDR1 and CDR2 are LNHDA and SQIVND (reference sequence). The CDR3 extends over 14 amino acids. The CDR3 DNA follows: TGTGCCAGTAGTGACAGGGGGGGTACAGATACGCAGTATTTT. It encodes CASSDRGGTDTQYF.

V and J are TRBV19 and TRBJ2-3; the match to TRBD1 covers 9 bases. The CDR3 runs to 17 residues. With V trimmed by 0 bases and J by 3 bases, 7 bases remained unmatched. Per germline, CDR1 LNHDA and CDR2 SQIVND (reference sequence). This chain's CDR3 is CASSIEGRQGGTDTQYF. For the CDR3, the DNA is TGTGCCAGTAGTATAGAGGGGAGACAGGGGGGAACAGATACGCAGTATTTT.

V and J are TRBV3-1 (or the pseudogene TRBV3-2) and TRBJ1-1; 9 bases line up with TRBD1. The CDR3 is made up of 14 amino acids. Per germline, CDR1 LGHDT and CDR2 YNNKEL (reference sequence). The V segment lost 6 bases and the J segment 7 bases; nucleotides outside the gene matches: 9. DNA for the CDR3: TGTGCCAGCAGACGACAGGGGGGGACGTATGAAGCTTTCTTT. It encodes CASRRQGGTYEAFF.

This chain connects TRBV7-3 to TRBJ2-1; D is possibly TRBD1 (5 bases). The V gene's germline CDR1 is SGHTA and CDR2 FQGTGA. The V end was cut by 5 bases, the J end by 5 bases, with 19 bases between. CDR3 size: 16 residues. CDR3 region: CASSRAGSVSNNEQFF. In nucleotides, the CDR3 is TGTGCCAGCAGCCGCGCAGGGTCCGTGTCGAACAATGAGCAGTTCTTC.

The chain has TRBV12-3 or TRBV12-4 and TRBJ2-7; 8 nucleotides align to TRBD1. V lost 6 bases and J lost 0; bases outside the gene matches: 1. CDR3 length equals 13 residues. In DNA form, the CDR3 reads TGTGCCAGCAGCGGACAGGGCTCCTACGAGCAGTACTTC. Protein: CASSGQGSYEQYF.

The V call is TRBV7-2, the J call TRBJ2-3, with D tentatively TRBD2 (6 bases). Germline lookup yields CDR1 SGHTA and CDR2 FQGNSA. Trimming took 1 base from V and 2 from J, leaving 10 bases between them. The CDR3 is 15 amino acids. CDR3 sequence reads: CASSLDRGITDTQYF. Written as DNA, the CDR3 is TGTGCCAGCAGCTTAGATCGGGGGATCACAGATACGCAGTATTTT. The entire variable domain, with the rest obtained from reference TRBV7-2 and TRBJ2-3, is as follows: GAGVSQSPSNKVTEKGKDVELRCDPISGHTALYWYRQSLGQGLEFLIYFQGNSAPDKSGLPSDRFSAERTGGSVSTLTIQRTQQEDSAVYLCASSLDRGITDTQYFGPGTRLTVL.

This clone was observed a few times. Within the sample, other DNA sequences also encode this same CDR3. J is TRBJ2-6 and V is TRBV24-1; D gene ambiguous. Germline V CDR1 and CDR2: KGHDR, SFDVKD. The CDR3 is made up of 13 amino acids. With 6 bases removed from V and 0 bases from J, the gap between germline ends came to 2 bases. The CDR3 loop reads CATSLSGANVLTF. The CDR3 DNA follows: TGTGCCACCAGTCTCTCTGGGGCCAACGTCCTGACTTTC.

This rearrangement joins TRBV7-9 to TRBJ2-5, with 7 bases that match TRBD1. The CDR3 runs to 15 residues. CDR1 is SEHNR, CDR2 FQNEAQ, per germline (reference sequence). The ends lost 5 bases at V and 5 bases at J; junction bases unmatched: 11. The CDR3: CASSLGQTWQETQYF. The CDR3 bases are TGTGCCAGCAGCCTGGGACAGACCTGGCAGGAGACCCAGTACTTC.

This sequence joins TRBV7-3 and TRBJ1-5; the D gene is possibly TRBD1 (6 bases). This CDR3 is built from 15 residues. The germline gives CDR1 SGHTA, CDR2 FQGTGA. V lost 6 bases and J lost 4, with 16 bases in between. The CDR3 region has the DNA TGTGCCAGCAGGCCCACAGGGATCGGAAATCAGCCCCAGCATTTT. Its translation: CASRPTGIGNQPQHF.

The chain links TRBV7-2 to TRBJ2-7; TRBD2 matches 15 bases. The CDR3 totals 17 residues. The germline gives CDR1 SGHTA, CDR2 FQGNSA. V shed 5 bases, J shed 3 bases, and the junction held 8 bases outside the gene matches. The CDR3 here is CASSLGLAGGTYYEQYF. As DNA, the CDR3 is TGTGCCAGCAGCCTCGGACTAGCGGGGGGGACCTACTACGAGCAGTACTTC.